This entry describes one T cell receptor (beta chain). The antigen remains unidentified. V was trimmed by 5 bases and J by 1 base, leaving 11 bases between them. This CDR3 has 15 amino acids. The germline V gene has CDR1 SGHVS and CDR2 FQNEAQ. The sample comes from a study of cytomegalovirus exposure and HLA in healthy donors. For the study at large: The approximately 100 million unique TCR beta sequences, from around 200 million T cells, were found by an earlier analysis. General study findings and limits: Later analysis showed TCR association rates varying by HLA locus, highest for DRB1 and lowest for HLA-C. A later analysis showed HLA-associated TCR beta chains outstripping equally common others in clonal expansion. Later, an analysis found that common viral pathogens appeared to be linked with several of the most significant clusters.

The primer mix had 60 Vbeta and 13 Jbeta primers. Data came from immunoSEQ multiplex PCR; TCRdb stores just in-frame clones and leaves some out. The sample records about 84,000 clones, around 80% being singletons. The source material was PBMCs. The receptor was derived from a male donor in good health and CMV-seropositive. The V and J genes are TRBV7-8 and TRBJ2-2; D not resolved. In DNA, the CDR3 is TGTGCCAGCAGCCCACTCTTCGGGAACACCGGGGAGCTGTTTTTT. It specifies CASSPLFGNTGELFF.